The next 20 T cell receptor beta chains were all read from a single sample in a study of OX40 agonist ivuxolimab in advanced cancers. Libraries were prepared by immunoSEQ multiplex PCR; TCRdb keeps only in-frame clonotypes and omits some of them. The sample yields some 67,000 clones, roughly 85% seen once. The material was CD4+ or CD8+ T cells sorted from blood, obtained in a trial of the OX40 agonist ivuxolimab. Every receptor here comes from an adult with an advanced solid tumor such as melanoma, head and neck, liver or kidney cancer.

The genes are TRBV5-1 and TRBJ2-5; D remains unclear. V was cut by 2 bases and J by 1 base, with 6 bases left in between. CDR1 is SGHRS, CDR2 YFSETQ, per germline. The CDR3 contains 13 residues. The CDR3 DNA is TGCGCCAGCAGCTTACCGCCCCAAGAGACCCAGTACTTC. Its translation is CASSLPPQETQYF.

V gene TRBV19 combines with J gene TRBJ1-2; the D gene is possibly TRBD1 (6 bases). V was trimmed by 5 bases and J by 8 bases, leaving 15 bases between them. The germline V gene encodes CDR1 LNHDA and CDR2 SQIVND (reference sequence). This CDR3 spans 13 amino acids. CDR3 bases: TGTGCCAGTAGTTTCGCGGGGGGCGACGGCTACACCTTC. It encodes CASSFAGGDGYTF.

The chain is built from TRBV5-8 and TRBJ2-7, with 9 bases identical to TRBD2. V lost 4 bases, J lost 5 bases, and 10 bases stayed unmatched. In germline, CDR1 is SGHTS, CDR2 YDEGEE. This CDR3 spans 15 amino acids. CDR3 sequence: CASSPRLAGPHEQYF. The CDR3 region has the DNA TGTGCCAGCAGCCCCCGGCTAGCGGGACCCCACGAGCAGTACTTC.

Written as DNA, the CDR3 is TGCGCCAGCAGCTTCGGAGGTGGGGGGGATACGCAGTATTTT. Translated, it gives CASSFGGGGDTQYF. This rearrangement joins TRBV5-1 to TRBJ2-3, with D possibly being TRBD2 (6 bases). Germline loops: CDR1 SGHRS, CDR2 YFSETQ. This CDR3 is 14 amino acids long. Trimming removed 2 bases at V and 6 bases at J, with 13 bases between. Looking up the rest from reference TRBV5-1 and TRBJ2-3 gives the full variable domain: KAGVTQTPRYLIKTRGQQVTLSCSPISGHRSVSWYQQTPGQGLQFLFEYFSETQRNKGNFPGRFSGRQFSNSRSEMNVSTLELGDSALYLCASSFGGGGDTQYFGPGTRLTVL.

The V gene is TRBV5-6, the J gene TRBJ1-1; D might be TRBD1 (5 bases). Deletions cut 4 bases from V and 2 bases from J, with 12 bases between. The germline V gene encodes CDR1 SGHDT and CDR2 YYEEEE. The CDR3 loop spans 14 amino acids. The CDR3 is CASSLGGYNTEAFF. The CDR3 region has the DNA TGTGCCAGCAGCCTCGGGGGATATAACACTGAAGCTTTCTTT.

The chain employs TRBV6-5 and TRBJ1-1; D is ambiguous. CDR1 and CDR2 (germline): MNHEY, SVGAGI. V lost 10 bases and J 4 bases, leaving 16 bases between the germline ends. The CDR3 spans 13 residues. The CDR3 sequence: CATNPGMGTEAFF. CDR3 nucleotide sequence: TGTGCCACCAACCCCGGAATGGGCACTGAAGCTTTCTTT.

Here the CDR3 DNA reads TGTGCCATCAGACCTAGCGGGAGGGACAATGAGCAGTTCTTC. Its protein product is CAIRPSGRDNEQFF. The rearrangement joins TRBV10-3 to TRBJ2-1, with 12 bases that match TRBD2. With 6 bases clipped from V and 5 bases from J, the junction kept 2 bases outside the gene matches. This CDR3 is built from 14 residues. Germline V gives CDR1 ENHRY, CDR2 SYGVKD.

V gene TRBV4-2 combines with J gene TRBJ2-4, with 7 bases matching TRBD1. CDR1 is LGHNA and CDR2 is YNFKEQ in the germline V gene. The CDR3 totals 16 residues. The V gene end was trimmed by 1 base and the J gene end by 4 bases; junction bases not matched to a gene: 7. The CDR3 coding sequence is TGTGCCAGCAGCCAAGGCCTTCAGACAGGGAAAAACATTCAGTACTTC. Its protein product is CASSQGLQTGKNIQYF.

The gene calls are TRBV6-1 and TRBJ2-2; D remains ambiguous. Germline CDR1 and CDR2: MNHNS and SASEGT. V lost 7 bases and J 1 base, leaving 10 bases between the germline ends. The CDR3 extends over 14 amino acids. In nucleotides, the CDR3 is TGTGCCAGCACATTGTCAGGGAACACCGGGGAGCTGTTTTTT. Its protein product is CASTLSGNTGELFF.

As regards this clone: Distinct nucleotide sequences in the sample also encode this CDR3. This chain links TRBV5-1 with TRBJ2-6; D is possibly TRBD2 (7 bases). Trimming took off 7 bases at V and 0 bases at J, with 14 bases between the two ends. Germline-derived CDR1 and CDR2 are SGHRS and YFSETQ. The CDR3 runs to 16 residues. The CDR3 protein is CASGEGGHSGANVLTF. The CDR3 nucleotides read TGCGCCAGCGGGGAGGGGGGTCACTCTGGGGCCAACGTCCTGACTTTC.

The chain couples TRBV15 to TRBJ2-2; D gene uncertain. CDR3 size: 14 residues. The germline CDR1 and CDR2 sequences are LNHNV and YYDKDF (reference sequence). V gave up 2 bases and J gave up 1 base, with 5 bases separating them. The CDR3 DNA is TGTGCCACCAGCAGACACAGGAACACCGGGGAGCTGTTTTTT. Its translation: CATSRHRNTGELFF.

The rearrangement links TRBV10-3 to TRBJ1-1, with 7 bases that match TRBD1. Germline-derived CDR1 and CDR2 are ENHRY and SYGVKD. Trimming cost V 7 bases and J 0 bases; bases outside gene matches: 2. The CDR3 totals 13 residues. CDR3 loop: CAINTGVNTEAFF. CDR3 DNA: TGTGCCATCAACACAGGGGTGAACACTGAAGCTTTCTTT.

V and J are TRBV2 and TRBJ1-3; D remains unclear. The germline gives CDR1 SNHLY, CDR2 FYNNEI. V lost 7 bases and J 2 bases, leaving 18 bases between the germline ends. This CDR3 has 16 residues. CDR3 in DNA: TGTGCCAGCACTCTTCGCCAATCAACGGCTGGAAACACCATATATTTT. Its translation: CASTLRQSTAGNTIYF.

The chain is built from TRBV25-1 and TRBJ1-6, with D hard to call. CDR3 length: 13 amino acids. The germline gives CDR1 MGHDK, CDR2 SYGVNS. V gave up 0 bases and J gave up 3 bases, with 0 bases separating them. CDR3 DNA: TGTGCCAGCAGTGAATACTATAATTCACCCCTCCACTTT. It yields the protein CASSEYYNSPLHF.

The chain links TRBV5-6 to TRBJ1-1; D is ambiguous. V lost 1 base, J lost 3 bases, and 10 bases lay in between. CDR3 size: 14 residues. Germline lookup yields CDR1 SGHDT and CDR2 YYEEEE. The CDR3 sequence is CASSLLGRDTEAFF. In DNA, the CDR3 is TGTGCCAGCAGCTTGTTAGGGAGAGACACTGAAGCTTTCTTT.

In this sample, this clone turned up a few times. This chain links TRBV5-1 with TRBJ2-3; 8 nucleotides line up with TRBD1. In germline, CDR1 is SGHRS, CDR2 YFSETQ. The CDR3 spans 15 residues. The J segment lost 6 bases and the V segment lost 4 bases, leaving 10 bases of the junction unmatched. CDR3 protein: CASSPPWTGSDTQYF. In nucleotides, the CDR3 is TGCGCCAGCAGCCCCCCGTGGACAGGGAGCGATACGCAGTATTTT.

This clone was counted once. The genes are TRBV5-4 and TRBJ2-2; TRBD1 is a possible D gene (5 bases). CDR3 length: 16 amino acids. Trimming cost V 4 bases and J 7 bases, with 20 bases left between them. Per the germline V gene, CDR1 is SGHNT and CDR2 is YYREEE (reference sequence). Here the CDR3 DNA reads TGTGCCAGCAGCCTCCACGAAGGGGCACCCCACGGGGAGCTGTTTTTT. Its protein is CASSLHEGAPHGELFF.

This clone appeared a few times. The chain employs TRBV18 and TRBJ2-4; the D gene is possibly TRBD1 (5 bases). Germline V CDR1 and CDR2: KGHSH, LQKENI. The CDR3 contains 15 residues. V gave up 5 bases and J gave up 6 bases, with 17 bases separating them. The CDR3 sequence: CASSAGHGLGNIQYF. The CDR3 DNA reads as TGTGCCAGCTCAGCTGGACACGGATTGGGAAACATTCAGTACTTC.

The V gene is TRBV18, the J gene TRBJ1-3, with D hard to call. Germline CDR1 is KGHSH and CDR2 is LQKENI. The CDR3 is 15 residues long. With 3 bases removed from V and 0 bases from J, the gap between germline ends came to 9 bases. CDR3 protein: CASSPGLSSGNTIYF. The CDR3 region has the DNA TGTGCCAGCTCACCCGGACTGAGCTCTGGAAACACCATATATTTT.

This chain links TRBV7-8 with TRBJ2-1; 10 nucleotides agree with TRBD2. This CDR3 comprises 16 residues. The ends lost 6 bases at V and 7 bases at J; junction bases unmatched: 12. Per germline, CDR1 SGHVS and CDR2 FQNEAQ. CDR3 DNA: TGTGCCAGCAGAATTAGGTCAGCGGGGGGGCGGAATGAGCAGTTCTTC. It specifies CASRIRSAGGRNEQFF.